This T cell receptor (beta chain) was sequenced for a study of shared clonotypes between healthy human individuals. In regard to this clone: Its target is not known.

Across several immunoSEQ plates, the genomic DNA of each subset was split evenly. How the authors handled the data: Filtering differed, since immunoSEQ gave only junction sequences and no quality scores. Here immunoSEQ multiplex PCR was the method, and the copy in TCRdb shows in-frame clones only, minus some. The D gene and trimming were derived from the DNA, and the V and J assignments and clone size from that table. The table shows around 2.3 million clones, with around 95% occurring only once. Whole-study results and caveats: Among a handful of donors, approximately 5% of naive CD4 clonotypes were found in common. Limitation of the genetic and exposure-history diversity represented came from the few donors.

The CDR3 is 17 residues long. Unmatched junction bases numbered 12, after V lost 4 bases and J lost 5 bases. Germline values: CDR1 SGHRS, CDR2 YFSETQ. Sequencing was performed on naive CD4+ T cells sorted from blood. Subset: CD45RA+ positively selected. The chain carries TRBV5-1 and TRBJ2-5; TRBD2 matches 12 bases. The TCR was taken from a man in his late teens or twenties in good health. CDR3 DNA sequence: TGCGCCAGCAGCGAAAGTCTAGCGGGAGGGTTTGGGGAGACCCAGTACTTC. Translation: CASSESLAGGFGETQYF.